This T cell receptor (beta chain) was profiled in a study of T cells in Graves' hyperthyroidism and ophthalmopathy (dated by TCRdb to about 2019). In terms of the full investigation: Peripheral blood samples were taken at initial diagnosis, before any treatment was given. The 100 or so discovery patients were randomly divided into training and test sets at a 7:3 ratio. After blood sampling, hyperthyroidism patients were treated with methimazole at a starting dose of 30 mg daily, and ophthalmopathy patients were treated with high-dose intravenous methylprednisolone. In addition, the study compared T-cell repertoires in thyroid tissue and in blood from five to seven Graves' hyperthyroidism patients. Whether ophthalmopathy could be predicted prospectively was tested in an independent validation cohort made up of under 20 hyperthyroidism patients plus 17 patients who later progressed to ophthalmopathy. According to the paper, TCR Vbeta CDR3 sequencing was carried out on around 140 peripheral blood samples, which came from over 40 ophthalmopathy, around 74 hyperthyroidism and roughly 17 progressor patients. To identify distinguishing TCR V-J signatures, a discovery cohort of 90 to 100 patients was used, comprising approximately 40 with Graves' ophthalmopathy and 57 with stable Graves' hyperthyroidism.

V and J lose 5 bases and 1 base, and a span of 8 bases separates them. There are 13 amino acids in the CDR3, from cysteine to phenylalanine inclusive. This entry keeps only the CDR3 DNA: 39 bases, framed from base 1. From a lookup of the germline V gene, CDR1 and CDR2 are SNHLY and FYNNEI. A patient counted as having stable Graves' hyperthyroidism if no progression to ophthalmopathy occurred over 18 months of follow-up. Hyperthyroidism patients were newly diagnosed, with disease duration under 2 months, and aged 18 to 65 years. Any patient with an uncontrolled infection, another autoimmune disease, pregnancy or lactation was excluded. Diagnoses were established on the basis of clinical symptoms, serum thyroxine and TRAb, thyroid ultrasound, and orbital computed tomography. PBMCs were separated from 8 to 10 ml of fresh peripheral blood using Ficoll-Paque density gradient centrifugation. Total RNA was extracted with Trizol reagent, and quality was checked on an Agilent 2100 Bioanalyzer.

This clonotype was counted at least ten times. What this receptor recognizes is not known. There are no base qualities to consult, and no much larger clone falls within one base. Summary of the overall study and its limitations: In cross-validation, a model built on a 13 V-J signature told ophthalmopathy apart from stable hyperthyroidism with 85% to 90% sensitivity and approximately 84% specificity, and in testing the same model reached 80%/75%. Sample size was not statistically predetermined, and blinding of investigators to group allocation was not performed. In validation, progression to ophthalmopathy was predicted by the model with 70.59% sensitivity and just over 72% specificity, a median of roughly six months before onset. Most expanded thyroid clonotypes (frequency above 0.001) were also found in blood, which suggests that blood repertoires may mirror thyroid immune responses.

The TCR beta CDR3 regions were amplified from the RNA transcripts. The first round of RT-PCR for the TCR CDR3 was performed with the HTBI primer set and the Qiagen OneStep RT-PCR kit. The libraries were constructed in a second round of multiplex PCR and then size-selected and purified. Libraries were sequenced paired-end with 100 bp reads on an Illumina HiSeq2000. The original pipeline was this. SOAPnuke was used to process the raw data, with reads discarded if the reads contained adapters or uncalled bases, had a mean Phred below 15, or lacked an exact constant-primer or identifier match. COPE v1.2.5 was used to merge high-quality paired reads, and clonotypes were defined as unique nucleotide sequences. MiTCR v1.1 was used to align the clonotypes against IMGT TRBV, TRBD and TRBJ reference segments. The analysis included only V-J combinations with a frequency above 0.0001, which together covered about 99% of the repertoires. A TCS score was defined as the ratio of F50 (clonal expansion) to E x V (chaos), with BLOSUM62-based TCRdist applied between CDR3 peptides within each V-J. Welch's t-statistics and random forest reduced fewer than 600 V-J features to about 12, which were used in a naive Bayes classifier (R e1071). The public reads were run again by TCRdb, first through fastp at Q25 and then through MiXCR, and only productive beta chains were kept. Rows matching on CDR3 protein sequence are summarized as one entry with the most common DNA and genes. These V and J calls derive from TCRdb rather than the authors' analysis. The sample profile shows about 710,000 distinct CDR3 sequences; roughly 17% of them were found once. The ten largest clones capture 8.4% of the sample.

The sequence derives from a man younger than 35 with Graves' hyperthyroidism. Sequences were obtained from blood. The chain links TRBV2 with TRBJ1-1, with an unclear D gene assignment. This receptor carries the CDR3 CASSNTGNTEAFF. The DNA sequence is given as TGTGCCAGCAGTAATACCGGGAACACTGAAGCTTTCTTT.